These T cell receptor beta chains were read from a single sample in a study of blood T cell repertoires in COVID-19. This table comes from immunoSEQ multiplex PCR, and its TCRdb copy is limited to in-frame clones, with some not included. This table holds about 100,000 clones, 80% found once. Specimen: peripheral blood. The receptor set was obtained from a woman aged 70-85 years with acute or convalescent COVID-19. Both conserved end residues are part of each CDR3. D genes are given only for firm matches. Part of the rows lack a size; the others show once, few, many or a class for expanded clones.

v_call	j_call	d_call	clone_size	cdr3_aa	cdr3_nt
TRBV5-5	TRBJ1-1	TRBD1	-	CASSLAGTANTEAFF	TGTGCCAGCAGCCTCGCCGGGACAGCGAACACTGAAGCTTTCTTT
TRBV12-5	TRBJ1-1	-	-	CASGLPGLNTEAFF	TGTGCTAGTGGTTTACCCGGTTTGAACACTGAAGCTTTCTTT
TRBV11-2	TRBJ2-5	TRBD1	-	CASTPGDRAVETQYF	TGTGCCAGCACACCTGGAGACAGGGCGGTTGAGACCCAGTACTTC
TRBV6-5	TRBJ1-1	-	-	CASRPRQGYNTEAFF	TGTGCCAGCAGACCGCGCCAGGGGTATAACACTGAAGCTTTCTTT
TRBV12-3/TRBV12-4	TRBJ2-2	-	few	CASGQTGELFF	TGTGCCAGTGGACAGACCGGGGAGCTGTTTTTT
TRBV6-5	TRBJ1-4	-	-	CASSTMAGEKLFF	TGTGCCAGCAGCACCATGGCTGGCGAAAAACTGTTTTTT
TRBV28	TRBJ2-2	-	-	CASSLASANTGELFF	TGTGCCAGCAGTTTGGCTTCAGCGAACACCGGGGAGCTGTTTTTT
TRBV5-6	TRBJ1-1	TRBD1	-	CASSPMTGGTEAFF	TGTGCCAGCAGCCCGATGACAGGGGGTACTGAAGCTTTCTTT
TRBV30	TRBJ2-1	TRBD2	-	CAWKGLAGATGEQFF	TGTGCCTGGAAAGGACTAGCGGGGGCTACTGGTGAGCAGTTCTTC
TRBV7-2	TRBJ2-1	-	-	CASTLDRRSYNEQFF	TGTGCCAGCACCCTAGACAGGCGATCCTACAATGAGCAGTTCTTC
TRBV6-5	TRBJ2-2	TRBD1	many	CASRDRATGELFF	TGTGCCAGCAGGGACAGGGCCACCGGGGAGCTGTTTTTT
TRBV28	TRBJ1-3	TRBD1	-	CASSPGQFVSGNTIYF	TGTGCCAGCAGCCCGGGACAGTTCGTCTCTGGAAACACCATATATTTT
TRBV4-2	TRBJ2-3	TRBD2	-	CASSQDYSAGASLATDTQYF	TGTGCCAGCAGCCAAGATTACTCAGCGGGGGCCTCCTTAGCCACAGATACGCAGTATTTT
TRBV10-3	TRBJ2-2	TRBD1	-	CAITQGQTNTGELFF	TGTGCCATCACCCAGGGACAGACGAACACCGGGGAGCTGTTTTTT
TRBV24-1	TRBJ1-1	-	-	CAAGRQGRNTEAFF	TGTGCCGCCGGGCGGCAGGGAAGAAATACTGAAGCTTTCTTT
TRBV7-2	TRBJ2-5	-	-	CASSPETGKETQYF	TGTGCCAGCAGCCCAGAAACAGGGAAAGAGACCCAGTACTTC
TRBV7-2	TRBJ2-5	-	-	CASSLVYQETQYF	TGTGCCAGCAGCTTAGTCTACCAAGAGACCCAGTACTTC
TRBV29-1	TRBJ2-1	-	once	CSSRGGPGNEQFF	TGCAGCTCCCGGGGAGGCCCAGGGAATGAGCAGTTCTTC
TRBV11-3	TRBJ1-1	TRBD1	-	CASSSPRTGEAFF	TGTGCCAGCAGCTCCCCACGGACAGGGGAAGCTTTCTTT
TRBV3-1/TRBV3-2	TRBJ1-1	-	-	CASSQEHPNTEAFF	TGTGCCAGCAGCCAAGAACACCCGAACACTGAAGCTTTCTTT
TRBV19	TRBJ1-2	-	-	CATLGGQHGYTF	TGTGCCACCCTCGGGGGGCAGCATGGCTACACCTTC
TRBV3-1/TRBV3-2	TRBJ2-2	TRBD1	-	CAIGGTGVTGELFF	TGTGCCATAGGGGGGACAGGCGTTACCGGGGAGCTGTTTTTT
TRBV5-1	TRBJ2-5	TRBD2	-	CASSPGLAVETQYF	TGCGCCAGCAGCCCAGGACTAGCGGTAGAGACCCAGTACTTC
TRBV28	TRBJ1-6	-	few	CASSTSGEISPLHF	TGTGCCAGCAGCACCTCAGGGGAAATTTCACCCCTCCACTTT
TRBV5-1	TRBJ2-7	TRBD1	few	CASSEPGQGGHEQYF	TGCGCCAGCAGCGAGCCGGGACAGGGGGGACACGAGCAGTACTTC
TRBV19	TRBJ2-2	-	-	CASSRTGVVGGTNTGELFF	TGTGCCAGTAGCAGAACAGGGGTGGTGGGGGGAACGAACACCGGGGAGCTGTTTTTT
TRBV6-6	TRBJ1-1	-	-	CASSYQGANTEAFF	TGTGCCAGCAGTTACCAGGGCGCGAACACTGAAGCTTTCTTT
TRBV19	TRBJ1-3	-	once	CASSTTGTLASGNTIYF	TGTGCCAGTAGTACAACCGGGACACTGGCCTCTGGAAACACCATATATTTT
TRBV27	TRBJ1-1	TRBD1	-	CASRTGGLNTEAFF	TGTGCCAGCAGAACAGGGGGTCTGAACACTGAAGCTTTCTTT
TRBV29-1	TRBJ1-1	TRBD1	-	CSVEVGTGAEAFF	TGCAGCGTTGAGGTCGGGACAGGGGCTGAAGCTTTCTTT
TRBV21-1	TRBJ2-3	-	-	CASSPQREAGGFRTDTQYF	TGTGCCAGCAGCCCCCAAAGGGAAGCGGGGGGGTTTCGCACAGATACGCAGTATTTT
TRBV19	TRBJ1-3	TRBD1	-	CASSDPGQPGNTIYF	TGTGCCAGTAGTGACCCGGGACAGCCTGGAAACACCATATATTTT
TRBV2	TRBJ2-1	-	few	CASSDRFVEFF	TGTGCCAGCAGTGACAGGTTCGTGGAGTTCTTC
TRBV6-2/TRBV6-3	TRBJ2-3	-	few	CASSYSKESTDTQYF	TGTGCCAGCAGTTACTCGAAGGAGAGCACAGATACGCAGTATTTT
TRBV2	TRBJ2-1	-	-	CASSERGTSYNEQFF	TGTGCCAGCAGTGAACGTGGCACCTCCTACAATGAGCAGTTCTTC
TRBV7-8	TRBJ1-6	-	-	CASSYSGYLAPLHF	TGTGCCAGCAGCTACTCAGGGTATCTCGCACCCCTCCACTTT
TRBV5-4	TRBJ2-1	TRBD2	-	CASSFGGRGSYNEQFF	TGTGCCAGCAGCTTTGGGGGGAGGGGCTCCTACAATGAGCAGTTCTTC
TRBV7-6	TRBJ1-1	-	-	CASSLDPGMNTEAFF	TGTGCCAGCAGCTTAGATCCAGGGATGAACACTGAAGCTTTCTTT
TRBV30	TRBJ1-5	TRBD1	few	CAWARQGSEPQHF	TGTGCCTGGGCCCGACAGGGGTCGGAGCCCCAGCATTTT
TRBV6-5	TRBJ2-5	TRBD1	-	CASSYKGQGMETQYF	TGTGCCAGCAGTTACAAGGGACAGGGGATGGAGACCCAGTACTTC
TRBV27	TRBJ1-2	-	-	CASSIKANYGYTF	TGTGCCAGCTCTATTAAAGCTAACTATGGCTACACCTTC
TRBV9	TRBJ1-2	-	many	CASSVGRVGSYGYTF	TGTGCCAGCAGCGTAGGCCGGGTGGGTAGCTATGGCTACACCTTC
TRBV10-2	TRBJ2-3	TRBD2	-	CASMAAGGTDTQYF	TGCGCCAGCATGGCAGCGGGGGGCACAGATACGCAGTATTTT
TRBV18	TRBJ2-3	TRBD2	-	CASSPPAGPGGDTQYF	TGTGCCAGCTCACCACCGGCAGGGCCGGGAGGAGATACGCAGTATTTT
TRBV6-5	TRBJ1-4	-	few	CASTPGRGPNEKLFF	TGTGCCAGCACCCCAGGCAGGGGCCCTAATGAAAAACTGTTTTTT
TRBV9	TRBJ1-4	TRBD1	-	CASSLTGQALNEKLFF	TGTGCCAGCAGCCTAACGGGACAGGCTTTAAATGAAAAACTGTTTTTT
TRBV4-2	TRBJ2-3	TRBD2	-	CASSQQLAGGFTDTQYF	TGTGCCAGCAGCCAGCAACTAGCGGGGGGATTCACAGATACGCAGTATTTT
TRBV5-1	TRBJ1-2	TRBD1	-	CASSEGTGVYGYTF	TGCGCCAGCAGTGAAGGGACAGGGGTGTATGGCTACACCTTC
TRBV7-8	TRBJ1-1	-	-	CASSLVQGLGAEAFF	TGTGCCAGCAGCTTAGTACAGGGCCTTGGGGCTGAAGCTTTCTTT
TRBV10-1	TRBJ1-1	TRBD1	-	CASSESTGFTEAFF	TGCGCCAGCAGTGAGTCGACAGGGTTCACTGAAGCTTTCTTT
TRBV12-3/TRBV12-4	TRBJ1-4	TRBD1	-	CASSPTGDEKLFF	TGTGCCAGCAGCCCGACAGGGGATGAAAAACTGTTTTTT
TRBV24-1	TRBJ2-5	-	-	CATGAADHQETQYF	TGTGCCACCGGGGCTGCTGACCACCAAGAGACCCAGTACTTC
TRBV7-2	TRBJ1-2	-	few	CASSASRVGDGYTF	TGTGCCAGCAGCGCCAGCAGGGTTGGTGATGGCTACACCTTC
TRBV2	TRBJ1-5	-	-	CASSEIASNQPQHF	TGTGCCAGCAGTGAGATAGCCAGCAATCAGCCCCAGCATTTT
TRBV9	TRBJ2-7	TRBD1	-	CASSPQGTGIDEQYF	TGTGCCAGCAGCCCACAGGGGACAGGGATTGACGAGCAGTACTTC
TRBV3-1/TRBV3-2	TRBJ1-1	-	-	CASSRTKNTEAFF	TGTGCCAGCAGCCGGACAAAGAACACTGAAGCTTTCTTT
TRBV2	TRBJ2-5	TRBD2	-	CASSVGSGGAETQYF	TGTGCCAGCAGTGTTGGTAGCGGGGGGGCCGAGACCCAGTACTTC
TRBV19	TRBJ1-3	-	once	CASSLDSSLAGNTIYF	TGTGCCAGTAGTTTGGACAGCTCACTTGCTGGAAACACCATATATTTT
TRBV11-2	TRBJ2-7	-	-	CASSLGVGLLRGQYF	TGTGCCAGCAGCTTAGGGGTGGGGCTCCTACGAGGGCAGTACTTC
TRBV10-3	TRBJ1-1	-	-	CAISDRELNTEAFF	TGTGCCATCAGTGACAGGGAATTGAACACTGAAGCTTTCTTT